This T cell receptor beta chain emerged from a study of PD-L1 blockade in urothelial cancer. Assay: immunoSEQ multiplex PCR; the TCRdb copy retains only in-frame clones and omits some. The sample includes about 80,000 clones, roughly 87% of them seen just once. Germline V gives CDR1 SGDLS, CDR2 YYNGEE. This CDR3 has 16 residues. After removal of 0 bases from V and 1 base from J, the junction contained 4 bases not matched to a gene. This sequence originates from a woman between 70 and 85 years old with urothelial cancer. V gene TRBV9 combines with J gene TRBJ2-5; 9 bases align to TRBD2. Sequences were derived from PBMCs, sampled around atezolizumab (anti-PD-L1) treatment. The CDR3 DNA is TGTGCCAGCAGCGTAGGTGGCGGGAGGGGCCAAGAGACCCAGTACTTC. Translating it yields CASSVGGGRGQETQYF.